This TCR beta chain was observed in a study of cytomegalovirus exposure and HLA in healthy donors. General observations from the study: Sequencing likely produced, as an artifact, a cluster of highly shared sequence variants.

With 1 base removed from V and 2 bases from J, the gap between germline ends came to 9 bases. This CDR3 contains 14 residues. Germline loops: CDR1 GTSNPN, CDR2 SVGIG (reference sequence). Turning to this clone: Antigen: not known.

PCR primers comprised 60 Vbeta and 13 Jbeta primers. Sequencing used immunoSEQ multiplex PCR; TCRdb keeps in-frame clones, though not all of them. This table holds around 100,000 clones. The TCR was taken from a man aged 35 to 55 in good health and CMV-seronegative. The sequencing sample was made of PBMCs. The chain is built from TRBV30 and TRBJ1-3; D gene uncertain. The CDR3, as DNA: TGTGCCTGGAGTGGGGTCGGGGCTGGAAACACCATATATTTT. It codes for CAWSGVGAGNTIYF.